This paragraph reports one T cell receptor beta chain. These data belong to a study of Ad26.COV2.S vaccination and SARS-CoV-2 variants. CDR1 is SEHNR and CDR2 is FQNEAQ in the germline V gene (reference sequence). V shed 3 bases and J 5 bases; nucleotides not matched to a gene: 9. The CDR3 spans 15 residues. Generated by immunoSEQ multiplex PCR, the TCRdb table keeps only in-frame clones and is missing some. The table has hundreds of thousands of clones, less than 90% seen once. Stated treatment: 15 to 20 received Ad26.COV2.S at low or high dose, single or two shots; about five received placebo; per-sample allocation not given. Material that was analyzed had been drawn on day 63 after the first vaccine or placebo injection. An adult of 18-55 years in Boston served as donor.

The V gene is TRBV7-9, the J gene TRBJ2-7; TRBD1 aligns across 8 bases. This sample comprised peripheral blood, obtained in a trial of Ad26.COV2.S vaccine versus placebo. The origin of this receptor is a person between 18 and 60 years old who received the Ad26.COV2.S COVID-19 vaccine or a placebo. Here the CDR3 reads CASSLGQGATHEQYF. The CDR3 DNA sequence: TGTGCCAGCAGCTTGGGGCAGGGGGCAACCCACGAGCAGTACTTC.